This entry describes one TCR beta chain. Compared with germline, one end of the junction differs, possibly owing to a read error. The table came from immunoSEQ multiplex PCR; TCRdb's copy has only in-frame clones and leaves some out. The sample includes about 65,000 clones, just over 90% seen only once; the top ten take around 1.2%. The CDR3 has 17 amino acids. Germline CDR1 and CDR2: MNHNS and SASEGT. The data were taken from a study of control samples from healthy donors and cancer patients. The specimen sequenced was PBMCs. The TCR was taken from a woman between 45 and 60 years old with colorectal cancer. J is TRBJ2-7 and V is TRBV6-1; 9 bases are shared with TRBD2. The CDR3 region is CASSEDLLSGRPYEQYF. DNA for the CDR3: TGTGCCAGCAGCGAAGATCTCCTTAGCGGGAGACCCTACGAGCAGTACTTC.